The T cell receptor (beta chain) under discussion was sequenced for a study of CD8 T cells in Susac syndrome. Germline-derived CDR1 and CDR2 are SGDLS and YYNGEE. The V end lost 3 bases, the J end lost 0 bases, and 6 bases lay between the germline ends. There are 14 residues in the CDR3. RNA totalling roughly 0.5 to 1 ug underwent reverse transcription with random hexamers. Amplification of the TCR beta CDR3 was carried out by immunoSEQ multiplex PCR, which spanned a total of 54 Vbeta and 13 Jbeta segments. One entry per CDR3 protein results from TCRdb running MiXCR on the immunoSEQ multiplex PCR reads. This sample has 150,000 to 200,000 distinct CDR3 sequences, with roughly 92% found just once. The TEMRA cells underwent FACS enrichment, while the CD8+ and CD4+ T cells underwent negative isolation.

The rearrangement links TRBV9 to TRBJ2-2; D is unresolved. This clonotype originated in a human donor with multiple sclerosis. The sequencing sample was made of CD4+ T cells from PBMCs. The CDR3 reads CASSGSTNTGELFF. In DNA form, the CDR3 reads TGTGCCAGCAGCGGCAGTACGAACACCGGGGAGCTGTTTTTT. Full variable domain (rest looked up from reference TRBV9 and TRBJ2-2): DSGVTQTPKHLITATGQRVTLRCSPRSGDLSVYWYQQSLDQGLQFLIQYYNGEERAKGNILERFSAQQFPDLHSELNLSSLELGDSALYFCASSGSTNTGELFFGEGSRLTVL.